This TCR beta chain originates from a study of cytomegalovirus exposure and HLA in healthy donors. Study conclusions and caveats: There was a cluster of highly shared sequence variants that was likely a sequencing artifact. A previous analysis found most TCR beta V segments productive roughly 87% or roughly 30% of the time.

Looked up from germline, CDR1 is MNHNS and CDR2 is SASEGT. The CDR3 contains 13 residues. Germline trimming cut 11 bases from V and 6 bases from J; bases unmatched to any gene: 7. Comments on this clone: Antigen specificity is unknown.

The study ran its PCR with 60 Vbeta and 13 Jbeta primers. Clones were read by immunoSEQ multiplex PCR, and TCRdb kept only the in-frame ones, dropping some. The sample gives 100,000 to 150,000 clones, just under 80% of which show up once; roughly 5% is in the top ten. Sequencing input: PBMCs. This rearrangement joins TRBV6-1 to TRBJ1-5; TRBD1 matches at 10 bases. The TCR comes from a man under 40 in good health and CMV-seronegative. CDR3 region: CAGSTGGGQPQHF. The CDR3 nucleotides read TGTGCCGGGTCGACAGGGGGCGGTCAGCCCCAGCATTTT.